These 27 T cell receptor beta chains share one sample of origin, sequenced in a study of cytomegalovirus exposure and HLA in healthy donors. The study ran its PCR with 60 Vbeta and 13 Jbeta primers. TCRdb keeps only in-frame clones here, not all; method: immunoSEQ multiplex PCR. The sample contains fewer than 200,000 clones, approximately 82% of which appear only once. The sequenced material came from PBMCs. The receptors shown here come from a middle-aged man in good health and CMV-seropositive.

The rearrangement joins TRBV6-1 to TRBJ1-5; D is possibly TRBD1 (6 bases). The CDR3 consists of 14 residues. Germline-derived CDR1 and CDR2 are MNHNS and SASEGT. The V and J ends lost 5 bases and 7 bases respectively, with 15 bases between them. The DNA of the CDR3 is TGTGCCAGCAGTCAGTCGACAGGTGGGCAGCCCCAGCATTTT. Translating gives CASSQSTGGQPQHF.

This chain uses TRBV19 with TRBJ2-1; 7 positions agree with TRBD1. Germline V gene data show CDR1 as LNHDA and CDR2 as SQIVND (reference sequence). V was pared by 5 bases and J by 6 bases, with 10 bases of the junction left unmatched. There are 15 residues in the CDR3. CDR3 sequence: CASSLPGTVTNEQFF. The CDR3 DNA reads as TGTGCCAGTAGTCTCCCTGGGACAGTTACCAATGAGCAGTTCTTC.

This clone was seen more than once but under ten times. This chain links TRBV6-5 with TRBJ2-7, with D unresolved. This CDR3 is built from 13 residues. Germline-derived CDR1 and CDR2 are MNHEY and SVGAGI. V was pared by 0 bases and J by 7 bases, with 10 bases between. CDR3 coding DNA: TGTGCCAGCAGTTACTCGACTCTCGGGGAGCAGTACTTC. Protein: CASSYSTLGEQYF.

The rearrangement joins TRBV28 to TRBJ2-2, with D possibly TRBD2 on 6 matching bases. Germline V gene sequence: CDR1 MDHEN, CDR2 SYDVKM. The CDR3 is 14 residues long. The germline V and J ends were trimmed by 4 bases and 3 bases, with 9 bases remaining between them. The CDR3 is CASSWEVHTGELFF. As DNA, the CDR3 is TGTGCCAGCAGTTGGGAGGTTCACACCGGGGAGCTGTTTTTT.

The rearrangement uses TRBV2 and TRBJ1-6; a weak D match, TRBD1 (6 bases). The germline gives CDR1 SNHLY, CDR2 FYNNEI. Deletions cut 5 bases from V and 9 bases from J, with 11 bases between. The CDR3 extends over 13 amino acids. Here the CDR3 reads CASSFTGFSPLHF. CDR3 coding DNA: TGTGCCAGCAGTTTTACAGGGTTTTCACCCCTCCACTTT. Based on the CDR3 plus reference TRBV2 and TRBJ1-6, the full variable domain is EPEVTQTPSHQVTQMGQEVILRCVPISNHLYFYWYRQILGQKVEFLVSFYNNEISEKSEIFDDQFSVERPDGSNFTLKIRSTKLEDSAMYFCASSFTGFSPLHFGNGTRLTVT.

This chain uses TRBV11-1 with TRBJ2-1, with 11 bases identical to TRBD2. The length of the CDR3 is 16 residues. V gave up 4 bases and J gave up 6 bases; unmatched junction bases: 8. Germline CDR1 reads SGHAT; CDR2 reads FQDESV (reference sequence). CDR3 sequence (DNA): TGTGCCAGCAGCTATGTAGCGGGAGGGCTTCTCAATGAGCAGTTCTTC. Protein sequence: CASSYVAGGLLNEQFF.

The J gene is TRBJ2-5, the V gene TRBV5-1, with 9 bases aligning to TRBD2. The junction had 16 bases not matched to a gene; V was cut back by 0 bases and J by 1 base. Germline V gives CDR1 SGHRS, CDR2 YFSETQ. The CDR3 runs to 20 residues. The CDR3 reads CASSLAIWLAGKSVQETQYF. The CDR3 DNA reads as TGCGCCAGCAGCTTGGCCATCTGGCTAGCGGGAAAGTCAGTCCAAGAGACCCAGTACTTC.

The rearrangement links TRBV5-1 to TRBJ2-1; TRBD1 matches 10 bases. V shed 0 bases, J shed 7 bases, and the junction held 4 bases outside the gene matches. The CDR3 length is 15 residues. Germline loops: CDR1 SGHRS, CDR2 YFSETQ. This CDR3 reads CASSLGDRGGNEQFF. The CDR3 DNA is TGCGCCAGCAGCTTGGGGGACAGGGGTGGGAATGAGCAGTTCTTC.

This rearrangement joins TRBV6-5 to TRBJ2-7, with 9 bases that match TRBD2. CDR1 MNHEY and CDR2 SVGAGI come from the germline V gene. The CDR3 length is 16 residues. The V and J ends lost 3 bases and 4 bases, in that order; junction bases with no gene match: 10. This chain's CDR3 is CASSYGSGSVRYEQYF. In DNA form, the CDR3 reads TGTGCCAGCAGTTATGGTAGCGGGAGTGTGCGGTACGAGCAGTACTTC.

The chain combines TRBV5-1 with TRBJ1-1, with 10 bases identical to TRBD1. The V gene's germline CDR1 is SGHRS and CDR2 YFSETQ. There are 15 residues in the CDR3. The V segment lost 5 bases and the J segment 5 bases; nucleotides outside the gene matches: 9. CDR3 bases: TGCGCCAGCAGGCATGGGGGACAGGGGAGTACTGAAGCTTTCTTT. Its protein is CASRHGGQGSTEAFF.

The rearrangement uses TRBV5-6 and TRBJ2-5; no clear D. Germline V gene data show CDR1 as SGHDT and CDR2 as YYEEEE. V shed 1 base and J shed 5 bases, with 24 bases lying between them. The CDR3 runs to 18 residues. The DNA of the CDR3 is TGTGCCAGCAGCTTGCTTTCGGGTTTCTCCTCATTTCGGGAGACCCAGTACTTC. The encoded protein is CASSLLSGFSSFRETQYF.

The chain uses TRBV19 and TRBJ1-1; D not certain. CDR1 and CDR2 from the germline V gene are LNHDA and SQIVND (reference sequence). V was trimmed by 3 bases and J by 11 bases, leaving 10 bases between them. The length of the CDR3 is 11 residues. The CDR3 sequence: CASSIRGFAFF. The CDR3 DNA sequence: TGTGCCAGTAGTATCCGGGGTTTCGCTTTCTTT.

The chain uses TRBV6-1 and TRBJ1-3; 7 bases align to TRBD1. This CDR3 contains 14 residues. Trimming cost V 8 bases and J 2 bases; bases outside gene matches: 6. The germline gives CDR1 MNHNS, CDR2 SASEGT. CDR3 amino acids: CASGGTVPGNTIYF. The DNA for the CDR3 is TGTGCCAGCGGCGGGACAGTCCCTGGAAACACCATATATTTT.

Points on this clone: The sample holds other DNA sequences that translate to the same CDR3. The chain joins TRBV5-4 to TRBJ1-2; 10 nucleotides agree with TRBD1. This CDR3 is 14 amino acids long. CDR1 and CDR2 from the germline V gene are SGHNT and YYREEE (reference sequence). Trimming removed 4 bases from V and 8 bases from J; junction bases left unmatched: 8. CDR3 residues: CASSEDRGLNGYTF. CDR3 nucleotides: TGTGCCAGCAGCGAAGACAGGGGGCTGAACGGCTACACCTTC.

Only one count was recorded for this clone. The V and J genes are TRBV4-1 and TRBJ2-7; possible D gene TRBD1, 5 bases. From germline, CDR1 is MGHRA and CDR2 YSYEKL. The CDR3 spans 16 residues. Trimming removed 1 base at V and 0 bases at J, with 13 bases between. The CDR3 region is CASSQVWTDSSYEQYF. The CDR3 bases are TGCGCCAGCAGCCAAGTCTGGACCGACAGCTCCTACGAGCAGTACTTC.

This clone was seen just once. The V call is TRBV19, the J call TRBJ2-4; a possible D gene is TRBD1 (7 bases). Germline CDR1 LNHDA, CDR2 SQIVND (reference sequence). V lost 3 bases and J 10 bases, leaving 13 bases between the germline ends. The CDR3 consists of 13 residues. The DNA of the CDR3 is TGTGCCAGTAGTATGGGGGCAGGGGGGATTCAGTACTTC. This encodes CASSMGAGGIQYF.

In nucleotides, the CDR3 is TGCGCCAGCAGCATACAGGGCTCGGGAGGCTACACCTTC. Its translation is CASSIQGSGGYTF. The chain is built from TRBV5-1 and TRBJ1-2; tentatively, D is TRBD1 (6 bases). CDR1 is SGHRS and CDR2 is YFSETQ in the germline V gene. V was shortened by 4 bases and J by 8 bases, with 15 bases between the two germline ends. CDR3 size: 13 residues.

There are a few counts of this clone. The V and J genes are TRBV6-6 and TRBJ1-1; 8 bases align to TRBD1. CDR1 is MNHNY, CDR2 SVGAGI, per germline (reference sequence). This CDR3 is built from 13 residues. Trimming took 6 bases from V and 4 from J; bases not matched to a gene: 4. CDR3 sequence reads: CASRTDRATEAFF. Written as DNA, the CDR3 is TGTGCCAGCAGGACGGACAGGGCCACTGAAGCTTTCTTT.

The chain joins TRBV7-2 to TRBJ1-3, with 11 bases that match TRBD1. CDR1 SGHTA and CDR2 FQGNSA come from the germline V gene. V trimming: 6 bases; J trimming: 4 bases; junction bases outside the gene matches: 5. This CDR3 is built from 15 residues. As DNA, the CDR3 is TGTGCCAGCAGATTGGGACAGGGGGGCGGAAACACCATATATTTT. This gives the protein CASRLGQGGGNTIYF.

The CDR3 reads CSAPPGLYSNNEQFF. The CDR3 nucleotides are TGCAGCGCGCCACCGGGACTCTATTCTAACAATGAGCAGTTCTTC. The chain has TRBV29-1 and TRBJ2-1; weak D call: TRBD2 (6 bases). From germline, CDR1 is SQVTM and CDR2 ANQGSEA. V lost 7 bases to trimming and J lost 5 bases, with 21 bases between them. The CDR3 covers 15 residues.

This clone was counted a few times. The rearrangement uses TRBV7-8 and TRBJ2-1; TRBD1 might be the D (5 bases). The CDR3 sequence is 12 residues long. V shed 2 bases and J shed 8 bases, with 7 bases lying between them. CDR1 is SGHVS, CDR2 FQNEAQ, per germline. The CDR3 nucleotides read TGTGCCAGCAGCTTATTAGGGGATGAGCAGTTCTTC. Protein: CASSLLGDEQFF.

The chain joins TRBV2 to TRBJ1-1; D is ambiguous. The CDR3 loop spans 13 amino acids. Trimming left V 8 bases short and J 0 bases short, with 10 bases between. Germline lookup yields CDR1 SNHLY and CDR2 FYNNEI. In DNA form, the CDR3 reads TGTGCCAGCTCAGAGCGCCTGAACACTGAAGCTTTCTTT. Protein product: CASSERLNTEAFF.

This clone was picked up one time. The J gene is TRBJ2-3, the V gene TRBV5-1; 8 bases fit TRBD2. The CDR3 has 15 residues. CDR1 is SGHRS and CDR2 is YFSETQ in the germline V gene. Losses at the gene ends were 4 bases for V and 3 bases for J; bases not matched to a gene: 7. For the CDR3, the DNA is TGCGCCAGCAGCGCAGCGGGAGTGGGGACAGATACGCAGTATTTT. Translation gives CASSAAGVGTDTQYF. The whole variable domain, remainder taken from reference TRBV5-1 and TRBJ2-3, is KAGVTQTPRYLIKTRGQQVTLSCSPISGHRSVSWYQQTPGQGLQFLFEYFSETQRNKGNFPGRFSGRQFSNSRSEMNVSTLELGDSALYLCASSAAGVGTDTQYFGPGTRLTVL.

The gene calls are TRBV18 and TRBJ2-7; 11 positions agree with TRBD2. This CDR3 is built from 16 residues. Germline values: CDR1 KGHSH, CDR2 LQKENI. Trimming at V came to 2 bases and at J to 4 bases, leaving 7 bases not matched to a gene. CDR3: CASSPYTSGSGYEQYF. As DNA, the CDR3 is TGTGCCAGCTCACCATATACTAGCGGGAGCGGGTACGAGCAGTACTTC.

The rearrangement links TRBV9 to TRBJ2-3; TRBD2 might be the D (5 bases). CDR3 size: 16 residues. Germline loops: CDR1 SGDLS, CDR2 YYNGEE. V shed 4 bases and J shed 1 base, with 16 bases lying between them. The CDR3 spells CASSRSERRRTDTQYF. In nucleotides, the CDR3 is TGTGCCAGCAGCCGTAGTGAGCGGAGACGCACAGATACGCAGTATTTT.

The rearrangement uses TRBV2 and TRBJ2-7; TRBD2 might be the D (6 bases). In germline, CDR1 is SNHLY, CDR2 FYNNEI. The CDR3 is 15 amino acids. The V end lost 6 bases, the J end lost 0 bases, and 15 bases lay between the germline ends. The DNA for the CDR3 is TGTGCCAGCAGATTTTCAGCGGGCTACTCCTACGAGCAGTACTTC. Its protein product is CASRFSAGYSYEQYF.

The table lists this clone with a few counts. V usage is TRBV6-1 and J usage is TRBJ2-5; 7 bases align to TRBD1. The junction had 14 bases not matched to a gene; V was cut back by 8 bases and J by 5 bases. This CDR3 is built from 15 residues. Germline CDR1 and CDR2: MNHNS and SASEGT. CDR3 protein: CASLHGLLQGETQYF. The CDR3 nucleotides read TGTGCCAGCCTTCACGGCCTCCTACAGGGGGAGACCCAGTACTTC.